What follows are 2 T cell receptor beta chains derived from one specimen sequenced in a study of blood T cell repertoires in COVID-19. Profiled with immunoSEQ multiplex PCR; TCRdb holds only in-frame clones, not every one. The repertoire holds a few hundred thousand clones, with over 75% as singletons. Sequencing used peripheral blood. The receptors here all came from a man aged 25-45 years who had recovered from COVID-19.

CDR3 DNA: TGTGCCAGCAGCTTAGAAAATGCCAGGTTTAATGAGCAGTTCTTC. Encoded protein: CASSLENARFNEQFF. The chain employs TRBV11-3 and TRBJ2-1, with D hard to call. The CDR3 spans 15 residues. Trimming stripped 0 bases from V and 7 bases from J, with 13 bases between. Per the germline V gene, CDR1 is SGHNT and CDR2 is YENEEA. Full variable domain (rest looked up from reference TRBV11-3 and TRBJ2-1): EAGVVQSPRYKIIEKKQPVAFWCNPISGHNTLYWYLQNLGQGPELLIRYENEEAVDDSQLPKDRFSAERLKGVDSTLKIQPAELGDSAVYLCASSLENARFNEQFFGPGTRLTVL.

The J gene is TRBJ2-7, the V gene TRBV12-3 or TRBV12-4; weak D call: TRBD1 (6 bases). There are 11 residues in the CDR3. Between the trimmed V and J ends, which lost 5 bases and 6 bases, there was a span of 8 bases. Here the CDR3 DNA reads TGTGCCAGCAGTACAGGGAGCGAGCAGTACGTC. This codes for CASSTGSEQYV.